This entry features one T cell receptor (beta chain) sequence. TCRdb ran MiXCR on the 5' RACE reads and lists one entry per CDR3 protein. The sample has about 470,000 distinct CDR3 sequences, around a quarter seen once; the top ten hold roughly an eighth. The data are from a study of T-cell memory formation after mild COVID-19. Sequencing was done on a sample of PBMCs or a T cell subset sorted from them (not recorded which). The sequence came from an adult woman who had mild COVID-19 (a few samples of this study predate the infection). Cell type and time point are not known.

The CDR3, as DNA: TGTGCCACCAGTGACACCGGGACTAGCGGCAATCGGTATACGCAGTATTTT. It codes for CATSDTGTSGNRYTQYF. V usage is TRBV24-1 and J usage is TRBJ2-3; 11 bases map to TRBD2. Trimming cost V 4 bases and J 7 bases; bases outside gene matches: 12. This CDR3 is built from 17 residues. In germline, CDR1 is KGHDR, CDR2 SFDVKD.